What follows are 27 T cell receptor beta chains derived from one specimen sequenced in a study of T cell responses to AZD1222 COVID-19 vaccine. Sequencing was performed with immunoSEQ multiplex PCR; in TCRdb, only in-frame clones are kept and a portion is missing. The sample holds around 60,000 clones; about 81% are singletons and the top ten take roughly 25%. Sample: peripheral blood, taken 28 days after the second AZD1222 dose. These receptors all stem from an adult who received the AZD1222 COVID-19 vaccine.

This chain uses TRBV27 with TRBJ1-3; D ambiguous. Looked up from germline, CDR1 is MNHEY and CDR2 is SMNVEV (reference sequence). Trimming took 6 bases from V and 1 from J, leaving 7 bases between them. CDR3 length: 13 residues. CDR3: CASRLNSGNTIYF. The CDR3, as DNA: TGTGCCAGCAGATTAAATTCTGGAAACACCATATATTTT.

The genes are TRBV6-1 and TRBJ2-1; 12 nucleotides line up with TRBD2. CDR3 length: 15 residues. CDR1 is MNHNS, CDR2 SASEGT, per germline. Losses at the gene ends were 0 bases for V and 11 bases for J; bases not matched to a gene: 5. CDR3 bases: TGTGCCAGCAGTGAAGCGACTAGCGGGAGTAATAAGCAGTTCTTC. Its protein product is CASSEATSGSNKQFF.

J is TRBJ1-4 and V is TRBV5-1; no firm D call. This CDR3 region has 13 residues. Germline V gene lookup returns CDR1 SGHRS and CDR2 YFSETQ. Trimming cost V 4 bases and J 10 bases, with 14 bases left between them. The CDR3 protein is CASSPDSTTKLFF. The CDR3 DNA follows: TGCGCCAGCAGCCCAGATTCAACTACAAAACTGTTTTTT.

CDR3 sequence reads: CATQTGNYEQYF. CDR3 coding DNA: TGTGCCACCCAGACAGGGAATTACGAGCAGTACTTC. The V call is TRBV7-9, the J call TRBJ2-7; 7 nucleotides agree with TRBD1. J gave up 4 bases and V 10 bases, and 7 bases lay outside the gene matches. Germline-derived CDR1 and CDR2 are SEHNR and FQNEAQ (reference sequence). The CDR3 loop spans 12 amino acids.

A few counts support this clone. The genes are TRBV5-6 and TRBJ2-3; D gene ambiguous. Between the trimmed V and J ends, which lost 4 bases and 2 bases, there was a span of 17 bases. This CDR3 has 16 residues. CDR1 is SGHDT and CDR2 is YYEEEE in the germline V gene. The CDR3 reads CASSRIVRAVTDTQYF. DNA for the CDR3: TGTGCCAGCAGCCGTATAGTTCGGGCCGTCACAGATACGCAGTATTTT.

The chain uses TRBV2 and TRBJ1-5, with 7 bases lining up with TRBD1. The CDR3 spans 17 residues. V lost 6 bases and J lost 0; bases outside the gene matches: 11. Germline CDR1 is SNHLY and CDR2 is FYNNEI. CDR3 in amino acids: CASRLRGSDFSNQPQHF. In DNA, the CDR3 is TGTGCCAGCAGACTCAGGGGGTCTGACTTTAGCAATCAGCCCCAGCATTTT.

For this clone: A read error may explain this, as a much larger clone is one base away. Other DNA sequences in this sample translate to the same CDR3. The genes are TRBV15 and TRBJ2-5; TRBD2 matches at 8 bases. The germline gives CDR1 LNHNV, CDR2 YYDKDF (reference sequence). V dropped 3 bases and J dropped 4; count of bases not matched to a gene: 1. The CDR3 contains 13 residues. DNA for the CDR3: TGTGCCACCAGCAGTCTAGCGGGAGAGACCCAGTACTTC. This gives the protein CATSSLAGETQYF.

The rearrangement joins TRBV6-5 to TRBJ1-5, with 8 bases lining up with TRBD1. The CDR3 contains 14 residues. V lost 7 bases to trimming and J lost 5 bases; unmatched junction nucleotides: 7. Germline V gene sequence: CDR1 MNHEY, CDR2 SVGAGI. The CDR3 reads CASTPRQGYQPQHF. CDR3 in DNA: TGTGCCAGCACTCCCAGACAGGGGTATCAGCCCCAGCATTTT.

This clone was detected only a few times. This CDR3 is also generated by other DNA sequences in the sample. The chain is built from TRBV15 and TRBJ1-5; D not certain. The CDR3 runs to 13 residues. V lost 0 bases and J lost 12, with 12 bases in between. Germline CDR1 reads LNHNV; CDR2 reads YYDKDF (reference sequence). The CDR3, as DNA: TGTGCCACCAGCAGAGATTCTTTCCTGCGCCAGCATTTT. Encoded protein: CATSRDSFLRQHF.

The gene calls are TRBV7-2 and TRBJ2-2; TRBD2 matches 12 bases. Germline assignment: CDR1 SGHTA and CDR2 FQGNSA. V lost 2 bases, J lost 8 bases, and 3 bases stayed unmatched. This CDR3 spans 15 amino acids. The CDR3 DNA follows: TGTGCCAGCAGCTTATGGCTAGCGGGAGGGGGGGAGCTGTTTTTT. It yields the protein CASSLWLAGGGELFF.

The J gene is TRBJ2-7, the V gene TRBV5-5, with TRBD1 identical over 9 bases. CDR3 size: 15 residues. Germline V CDR1 and CDR2: SGHKS, YYEKEE (reference sequence). The trim removed 3 bases at V and 3 bases at J, leaving 7 bases unmatched. CDR3 in DNA: TGTGCCAGCAGCTACGGGGGGACAGGGAGCTACGAGCAGTACTTC. It yields the protein CASSYGGTGSYEQYF.

The chain has TRBV19 and TRBJ1-5; 10 bases are shared with TRBD1. This CDR3 spans 15 amino acids. Per the germline V gene, CDR1 is LNHDA and CDR2 is SQIVND (reference sequence). With V trimmed by 5 bases and J by 6 bases, 7 bases remained unmatched. For the CDR3, the DNA is TGTGCCAGTAGTTTCCCAGGACAGGGGGTTCAGCCCCAGCATTTT. It yields the protein CASSFPGQGVQPQHF.

The chain uses TRBV15 and TRBJ2-7; D gene unclear. The CDR3 runs 14 residues. V gave up 3 bases and J gave up 4 bases, with 13 bases separating them. Germline CDR1 reads LNHNV; CDR2 reads YYDKDF (reference sequence). Here the CDR3 DNA reads TGTGCCACCAGCAGCCCTGATGCCGGTTACGAGCAGTACTTC. Amino acid sequence: CATSSPDAGYEQYF.

This chain joins TRBV25-1 and TRBJ2-1; 7 bases map to TRBD2. This CDR3 has 17 residues. V lost 0 bases and J lost 7; bases outside the gene matches: 12. The germline gives CDR1 MGHDK, CDR2 SYGVNS. CDR3 sequence reads: CASSEYRAGLRANEQFF. CDR3 in DNA: TGTGCCAGCAGTGAATATCGAGCGGGACTACGGGCTAATGAGCAGTTCTTC.

This chain uses TRBV11-2 with TRBJ2-7; D is undetermined. Germline lookup yields CDR1 SGHAT and CDR2 FQNNGV. This CDR3 is 12 amino acids long. With 5 bases removed from V and 4 bases from J, the gap between germline ends came to 9 bases. The CDR3 region has the DNA TGTGCCAGCAGCAGATACAAATACGAGCAGTACTTC. Residues: CASSRYKYEQYF.

This clone was counted a single time. This sequence joins TRBV30 and TRBJ1-5; the D gene is possibly TRBD1 (5 bases). The CDR3 length is 14 residues. CDR1 and CDR2 from the germline V gene are GTSNPN and SVGIG (reference sequence). V lost 2 bases, J lost 3 bases, and 11 bases lay in between. CDR3 sequence (DNA): TGTGCCTGGAGTAATGGACACTCCAATCAGCCCCAGCATTTT. This codes for CAWSNGHSNQPQHF.

The chain employs TRBV28 and TRBJ2-4; TRBD1 agrees at 7 bases. J gave up 16 bases and V 6 bases, and 12 bases lay outside the gene matches. Germline-derived CDR1 and CDR2 are MDHEN and SYDVKM. This CDR3 contains 12 residues. The CDR3 loop reads CASRAQGRPFYF. CDR3 nucleotide sequence: TGTGCCAGCAGGGCACAGGGGAGACCGTTTTACTTC.

V is TRBV14 and J is TRBJ1-1; the match to TRBD1 covers 7 bases. Looked up from germline, CDR1 is SGHDN and CDR2 is FVKESK. The J segment lost 4 bases and the V segment lost 5 bases, leaving 10 bases of the junction unmatched. The CDR3 runs 15 residues. CDR3 sequence reads: CASSSPRTGVTEAFF. The CDR3 DNA sequence: TGTGCCAGCAGCTCTCCGCGGACAGGAGTCACTGAAGCTTTCTTT.

This clone appeared a few times. This sequence joins TRBV7-2 and TRBJ2-5, with 10 bases fitting TRBD2. Germline trimming cut 4 bases from V and 5 bases from J; bases unmatched to any gene: 7. CDR3 length: 15 amino acids. Per the germline V gene, CDR1 is SGHTA and CDR2 is FQGNSA. In DNA form, the CDR3 reads TGTGCCAGCAGCTCTCAGCGGGAGGGCGGCGAGACCCAGTACTTC. Its protein is CASSSQREGGETQYF.

The rearrangement joins TRBV21-1 to TRBJ2-3. TRBV21-1 is a listed pseudogene. The CDR3 totals 11 residues. This CDR3 reads CARGLEDTQYF. For the CDR3, the DNA is TGTGCCAGGGGGTTAGAAGATACGCAGTATTTT.

Notes on this clone: The sample carries other DNA sequences with the same CDR3. The chain recombines TRBV19 with TRBJ1-5, with 11 bases fitting TRBD1. The germline CDR1 and CDR2 sequences are LNHDA and SQIVND (reference sequence). The V segment lost 4 bases and the J segment 2 bases; nucleotides outside the gene matches: 1. The CDR3 totals 15 residues. The CDR3 here is CASSRGQGGNQPQHF. The CDR3 DNA follows: TGTGCCAGTAGTAGGGGACAGGGGGGCAATCAGCCCCAGCATTTT.

A note on this clone: The junction departs from germline at one end; a sequencing error may be responsible. The rearrangement joins TRBV3-1 (or the pseudogene TRBV3-2) to TRBJ1-6; D perhaps matches TRBD1 (6 bases). From germline, CDR1 is LGHDT and CDR2 YNNKEL (reference sequence). The CDR3 consists of 15 residues. CDR3 nucleotide sequence: TGTGCCAGCACCCAATGGGCAGGGGATGATTCACCCCTCCACTTT. This translates into CASTQWAGDDSPLHF.

V is TRBV7-2 and J is TRBJ2-7; 8 nucleotides agree with TRBD1. The CDR3 length is 13 residues. J was trimmed by 11 bases and V by 5 bases; bases with no gene match: 11. Per the germline V gene, CDR1 is SGHTA and CDR2 is FQGNSA. CDR3 region: CASSPDPDREKYF. CDR3 DNA sequence: TGTGCCAGCAGCCCGGACCCGGACAGGGAGAAGTACTTC.

The chain carries TRBV7-6 and TRBJ2-5, with D perhaps TRBD1 (5 bases). CDR1 and CDR2 (germline): SGHVS, FNYEAQ. This CDR3 has 15 residues. Trimming cost V 1 base and J 5 bases, with 14 bases left between them. CDR3 sequence: CASSLDHRKAETQYF. The CDR3 DNA sequence: TGTGCCAGCAGCTTAGATCACAGGAAGGCGGAGACCCAGTACTTC.

This sequence joins TRBV6-5 and TRBJ1-1; D unclear. Trimming removed 1 base from V and 1 base from J, with 4 bases in between. The length of the CDR3 is 13 residues. CDR1 MNHEY and CDR2 SVGAGI come from the germline V gene. DNA for the CDR3: TGTGCCAGCAGTTACTGGGCGAACACTGAAGCTTTCTTT. The encoded protein is CASSYWANTEAFF.

The CDR3 protein is CASRGTSGSTQYF. The CDR3 DNA reads as TGCGCCAGCAGGGGGACTAGCGGGAGCACGCAGTATTTT. The chain links TRBV5-1 to TRBJ2-3; 14 nucleotides agree with TRBD2. J lost 9 bases, V lost 5 bases, and 2 bases had no gene match. This CDR3 region has 13 residues. Germline V gene sequence: CDR1 SGHRS, CDR2 YFSETQ.

J is TRBJ2-1 and V is TRBV19; 11 positions agree with TRBD2. V trimming: 6 bases; J trimming: 3 bases; junction bases outside the gene matches: 7. This CDR3 is built from 16 residues. The V gene's germline CDR1 is LNHDA and CDR2 SQIVND (reference sequence). The CDR3 reads CASRPRTSGLYNEQFF. CDR3 sequence (DNA): TGTGCCAGTAGACCCAGGACTAGCGGGCTCTACAATGAGCAGTTCTTC.